The clone carrying this TCR beta chain was observed once. This sample stems from a study of T cells in Graves' hyperthyroidism and ophthalmopathy. The investigators amplified TCR beta CDR3 regions from RNA transcripts. A set of HTBI primers served as the primers for a first-round RT-PCR of the TCR CDR3. Each CDR3 protein gets one entry after TCRdb re-called the multiplex PCR reads with MiXCR. In the table there are a few hundred thousand distinct CDR3 sequences, around 43% of which are singletons. Patients with uncontrolled infections, other autoimmune diseases, pregnancy or lactation were excluded. The receptor was derived from an adult woman with Graves' disease, either hyperthyroidism or ophthalmopathy (not recorded which). The sequenced material came from peripheral blood or thyroid tissue (not recorded which).

CDR3 in DNA: TGCAGCGTTGAGGTCCAGAACACTGAAGCTTTCTTT. Its protein is CSVEVQNTEAFF. V is TRBV29-1 and J is TRBJ1-1; no firm D call. Germline CDR1 is SQVTM and CDR2 is ANQGSEA. The CDR3 is 12 amino acids. Trimming shortened V by 3 bases and J by 1 base, and 6 bases separated the two germline ends.